This T cell receptor (beta chain) derives from a study of long-term antiretroviral therapy in people with HIV. Every participant gave one or more pre-ART and two or more post-ART PBMC samples. Study-level results: Blood specimens, gathered between the mid-2000s and the late 2010s, were possibly obtained under older ART regimens. After ART, diversity increased yet remained lower than transplant donor controls.

With regard to this clone: Antigen unknown.

Germline V lookup: CDR1 SEHNR, CDR2 FQNEAQ (reference sequence). V gave up 1 base and J gave up 4 bases, with 10 bases separating them. CDR3 length: 14 amino acids. The run of the v3.0 immunoSEQ assay was at survey level. The protocol was immunoSEQ multiplex PCR, while the TCRdb copy is restricted to in-frame clones and leaves out a portion. This table holds 30,000 to 40,000 clones, over 80% found once. Here the sequenced sample was unsorted PBMCs, taken 1.5 years after starting antiretroviral therapy. This clonotype was sampled from a man aged 18 to 30 with HIV. The chain links TRBV7-9 to TRBJ1-2; possibly TRBD1 for D (6 bases). CDR3 bases: TGTGCCAGCAGCTTAGAGGACAGACCCTATGGCTACACCTTC. Amino acids: CASSLEDRPYGYTF.